These 25 T cell receptor beta chains originate from one sample sequenced in a study of cytomegalovirus exposure and HLA in healthy donors. PCR used 60 Vbeta primers and 13 Jbeta primers. Profiling relied on immunoSEQ multiplex PCR, and the TCRdb table lists in-frame clones only, not all of them. Of a few hundred thousand clones detected, more than 80% appear once; the ten largest clones hold 2.5% to 3%. Sequencing was performed on PBMCs. The receptors were sampled from a man aged 25 to 40 in good health and CMV-seronegative.

There are a few counts of this clone. V and J are TRBV14 and TRBJ1-6; D unresolved. V was shortened by 1 base and J by 7 bases, with 11 bases between the two germline ends. The germline gives CDR1 SGHDN, CDR2 FVKESK. The CDR3 runs to 15 residues. CDR3 sequence reads: CASSQGRGGNSPLHF. The CDR3 region has the DNA TGTGCCAGCAGCCAAGGTCGAGGAGGGAATTCACCCCTCCACTTT. The variable domain in full, with the rest retrieved from reference TRBV14 and TRBJ1-6, is EAGVTQFPSHSVIEKGQTVTLRCDPISGHDNLYWYRRVMGKEIKFLLHFVKESKQDESGMPNNRFLAERTGGTYSTLKVQPAELEDSGVYFCASSQGRGGNSPLHFGNGTRLTVT.

This chain joins TRBV5-4 and TRBJ1-4, with D uncertain. Trimming pared 0 bases from V and 5 bases from J, leaving 17 bases between. The V gene's germline CDR1 is SGHNT and CDR2 YYREEE (reference sequence). This CDR3 spans 17 amino acids. The CDR3 nucleotides are TGTGCCAGCAGCTTGGGCGGCCGATCCACGGGGAATGAAAAACTGTTTTTT. This sequence encodes CASSLGGRSTGNEKLFF.

The J gene is TRBJ2-7, the V gene TRBV6-1; 12 nucleotides line up with TRBD1. This CDR3 is built from 14 residues. With 6 bases clipped from V and 8 bases from J, the junction kept 8 bases outside the gene matches. Per the germline V gene, CDR1 is MNHNS and CDR2 is SASEGT. CDR3 nucleotide sequence: TGTGCCAGCAGCCCGGGACAGGGGGCATCCCAGCAGTACTTC. This translates into CASSPGQGASQQYF.

V gene TRBV2 combines with J gene TRBJ2-7; maybe TRBD1 (6 bases). V was pared by 8 bases and J by 3 bases, with 17 bases between. CDR1 SNHLY and CDR2 FYNNEI come from the germline V gene. The CDR3 totals 14 residues. The CDR3 region is CASCPGQLLYEQYF. The CDR3 coding sequence is TGTGCCAGCTGCCCTGGACAGCTCCTCTACGAGCAGTACTTC. Complete variable domain (other parts from reference TRBV2 and TRBJ2-7): EPEVTQTPSHQVTQMGQEVILRCVPISNHLYFYWYRQILGQKVEFLVSFYNNEISEKSEIFDDQFSVERPDGSNFTLKIRSTKLEDSAMYFCASCPGQLLYEQYFGPGTRLTVT.

The chain carries TRBV10-3 and TRBJ2-5; 7 bases fit TRBD2. CDR1 and CDR2 from the germline V gene are ENHRY and SYGVKD. The CDR3 runs 14 residues. The V and J ends lost 0 bases and 4 bases, in that order; junction bases with no gene match: 2. Here the CDR3 DNA reads TGTGCCATCAGTGAGTCGCGGGGGAGAGAGACCCAGTACTTC. It encodes CAISESRGRETQYF.

The chain is built from TRBV9 and TRBJ2-3, with D maybe TRBD2 (5 bases). Germline V gene sequence: CDR1 SGDLS, CDR2 YYNGEE. The V end lost 0 bases, the J end lost 5 bases, and 13 bases lay between the germline ends. CDR3 size: 15 residues. Written as DNA, the CDR3 is TGTGCCAGCAGCGTAGCGGTAGCGACGGGAGATACGCAGTATTTT. As protein: CASSVAVATGDTQYF.

The rearrangement links TRBV2 to TRBJ1-1; 8 bases fit TRBD1. The CDR3 has 14 residues. J gave up 4 bases and V 6 bases, and 7 bases lay outside the gene matches. Germline V gives CDR1 SNHLY, CDR2 FYNNEI. Here the CDR3 reads CASSWTGRGTEAFF. DNA of the CDR3: TGTGCCAGCAGCTGGACAGGGAGGGGCACTGAAGCTTTCTTT. Full variable domain (rest looked up from reference TRBV2 and TRBJ1-1): EPEVTQTPSHQVTQMGQEVILRCVPISNHLYFYWYRQILGQKVEFLVSFYNNEISEKSEIFDDQFSVERPDGSNFTLKIRSTKLEDSAMYFCASSWTGRGTEAFFGQGTRLTVV.

J is TRBJ1-1 and V is TRBV5-1, with D tentatively TRBD1 (6 bases). The CDR3 is 15 residues long. V dropped 0 bases and J dropped 6 bases, with 15 bases sitting between them. Germline values: CDR1 SGHRS, CDR2 YFSETQ. CDR3 region: CASSLGGTNPAEAFF. The DNA for the CDR3 is TGCGCCAGCAGCTTGGGAGGGACAAATCCCGCTGAAGCTTTCTTT.

The CDR3 reads CASSLAVRATGNTIYF. CDR3 coding DNA: TGTGCCAGCAGCTTAGCCGTCAGGGCGACAGGAAACACCATATATTTT. The chain employs TRBV7-2 and TRBJ1-3, with a tentative D call TRBD1 (5 bases). Trimming removed 0 bases from V and 4 bases from J, with 13 bases in between. This CDR3 comprises 16 residues. Germline V gene data show CDR1 as SGHTA and CDR2 as FQGNSA.

This clone has only a few counts. The junction departs from germline at one end; a sequencing error may be responsible. The CDR3 loop reads CASSRITAGELFF. As DNA, the CDR3 is TGTGCTAGCAGCCGAATCACAGCCGGGGAGCTGTTTTTT. The genes are TRBV7-7 and TRBJ2-2; D not resolved. From germline, CDR1 is SSHAT and CDR2 FNYEAQ (reference sequence). This CDR3 has 13 residues.

The chain uses TRBV10-3 and TRBJ1-1; 10 nucleotides align to TRBD1. CDR3 length: 15 amino acids. V lost 4 bases and J lost 1; bases outside the gene matches: 3. Germline V gene sequence: CDR1 ENHRY, CDR2 SYGVKD. The CDR3 here is CAISVGTGANTEAFF. CDR3 nucleotide sequence: TGTGCCATCAGTGTTGGGACAGGGGCGAACACTGAAGCTTTCTTT.

The rearrangement joins TRBV28 to TRBJ2-2; the D gene is possibly TRBD2 (6 bases). Trimming left V 1 base short and J 4 bases short, with 13 bases between. There are 16 residues in the CDR3. Germline CDR1 MDHEN, CDR2 SYDVKM. The CDR3 here is CASSLSGVGITGELFF. DNA of the CDR3: TGTGCCAGCAGTTTATCGGGGGTAGGGATCACCGGGGAGCTGTTTTTT.

The chain carries TRBV16 and TRBJ1-1, with no clear D. The CDR3 is 16 residues long. Deletions cut 4 bases from V and 0 bases from J, with 15 bases between. CDR1 is KGHSY, CDR2 FQNENV, per germline. In nucleotides, the CDR3 is TGTGCCAGCAGCCCTAAGGGAGAACCTATGAACACTGAAGCTTTCTTT. It encodes CASSPKGEPMNTEAFF.

This chain uses TRBV7-8 with TRBJ2-4; possible D gene TRBD1, 7 bases. In germline, CDR1 is SGHVS, CDR2 FQNEAQ. This CDR3 has 14 amino acids. The ends were cut back, 4 bases at V and 7 bases at J, with 14 bases in the middle. The chain's CDR3 is CASSSGQGGNIQYF. DNA for the CDR3: TGTGCCAGCAGCTCGGGGCAGGGGGGTAACATTCAGTACTTC.

V and J are TRBV18 and TRBJ1-1; possibly TRBD1 for D (6 bases). Germline V gives CDR1 KGHSH, CDR2 LQKENI. V lost 2 bases and J 0 bases, leaving 10 bases between the germline ends. The CDR3 has 15 amino acids. The CDR3 region has the DNA TGTGCCAGCTCACCATCTCGGGACATGAACACTGAAGCTTTCTTT. It codes for CASSPSRDMNTEAFF.

The V call is TRBV7-8, the J call TRBJ2-7; D perhaps matches TRBD2 (5 bases). The CDR3 covers 16 residues. Trimming left V 1 base short and J 3 bases short, with 16 bases between. Germline V gene sequence: CDR1 SGHVS, CDR2 FQNEAQ. The CDR3 reads CASSLVLLGVSYEQYF. CDR3 nucleotide sequence: TGTGCCAGCAGCTTAGTTTTATTGGGAGTAAGCTACGAGCAGTACTTC.

The DNA for the CDR3 is TGCGCCAGCTCGAGATGGGACAGCGCGCCAGAGCAGTACTTC. Its protein product is CASSRWDSAPEQYF. This chain joins TRBV4-3 and TRBJ2-7; TRBD1 matches 7 bases. The junction had 14 bases not matched to a gene; V was cut back by 8 bases and J by 7 bases. Germline assignment: CDR1 LGHNA and CDR2 YSLEER. CDR3 length: 14 amino acids.

V gene TRBV9 combines with J gene TRBJ1-1, with TRBD1 matching over 9 bases. The CDR3 has 16 amino acids. With V trimmed by 3 bases and J by 6 bases, 12 bases remained unmatched. Germline CDR1 and CDR2: SGDLS and YYNGEE. The CDR3 DNA sequence: TGTGCCAGCAGCGCGAGTAGGGACAGGGTTTACCCTGAAGCTTTCTTT. It encodes CASSASRDRVYPEAFF. The complete variable domain, with remaining parts taken from reference TRBV9 and TRBJ1-1, reads DSGVTQTPKHLITATGQRVTLRCSPRSGDLSVYWYQQSLDQGLQFLIQYYNGEERAKGNILERFSAQQFPDLHSELNLSSLELGDSALYFCASSASRDRVYPEAFFGQGTRLTVV.

The chain is built from TRBV9 and TRBJ2-5, with D maybe TRBD1 (6 bases). Trimming stripped 5 bases from V and 7 bases from J, with 15 bases between. Germline CDR1 SGDLS, CDR2 YYNGEE. CDR3 size: 13 residues. CDR3 sequence: CASRPQIGGTQYF. As DNA, the CDR3 is TGTGCCAGCAGACCCCAGATAGGGGGGACCCAGTACTTC. The complete variable domain, with remaining parts taken from reference TRBV9 and TRBJ2-5, reads DSGVTQTPKHLITATGQRVTLRCSPRSGDLSVYWYQQSLDQGLQFLIQYYNGEERAKGNILERFSAQQFPDLHSELNLSSLELGDSALYFCASRPQIGGTQYFGPGTRLLVL.

The genes are TRBV5-1 and TRBJ2-1; tentatively, D is TRBD1 (6 bases). The CDR3 spans 15 residues. Per germline, CDR1 SGHRS and CDR2 YFSETQ. V lost 3 bases, J lost 12 bases, and 22 bases lay in between. CDR3 residues: CASSSQTGQGFAQFF. The CDR3 DNA follows: TGCGCCAGCAGCTCACAGACAGGCCAGGGCTTTGCGCAGTTCTTC.

The rearrangement uses TRBV20-1 and TRBJ1-2; the D is unclear. This CDR3 is built from 9 residues. Germline values: CDR1 DFQATT, CDR2 SNEGSKA (reference sequence). V was clipped by 5 bases and J by 8 bases, with 6 bases between them. This CDR3 reads CSAGRGYTF. CDR3 coding DNA: TGCAGTGCTGGTCGGGGCTACACCTTC.

CDR3 sequence (DNA): TGCGCCAGCAAATCGCCGGGACAATCGAACACCGGGGAGCTGTTTTTT. This translates into CASKSPGQSNTGELFF. This sequence joins TRBV5-1 and TRBJ2-2; D is possibly TRBD1 (6 bases). This CDR3 has 16 residues. Germline V gives CDR1 SGHRS, CDR2 YFSETQ. V lost 6 bases to trimming and J lost 0 bases, with 15 bases between them. Based on the CDR3 plus reference TRBV5-1 and TRBJ2-2, the full variable domain is KAGVTQTPRYLIKTRGQQVTLSCSPISGHRSVSWYQQTPGQGLQFLFEYFSETQRNKGNFPGRFSGRQFSNSRSEMNVSTLELGDSALYLCASKSPGQSNTGELFFGEGSRLTVL.

The CDR3, as DNA: TGCGCCAGCAGCCTTCAGGAATATTCACCCCTCCACTTT. Amino acid sequence: CASSLQEYSPLHF. The chain is built from TRBV5-1 and TRBJ1-6; D remains unclear. The CDR3 totals 13 residues. CDR1 and CDR2 (germline): SGHRS, YFSETQ. V was clipped by 4 bases and J by 8 bases, with 10 bases between them.

The J gene is TRBJ1-3, the V gene TRBV7-9; D is perhaps TRBD1 (5 bases). CDR3 length: 15 amino acids. Germline loops: CDR1 SEHNR, CDR2 FQNEAQ (reference sequence). V was cut by 8 bases and J by 0 bases, with 14 bases left in between. CDR3 amino acids: CASDSSTLSGNTIYF. The CDR3 DNA follows: TGTGCCAGCGACAGTTCCACCCTCTCTGGAAACACCATATATTTT.

The J gene is TRBJ1-2, the V gene TRBV7-9; a possible D gene is TRBD1 (6 bases). There are 15 residues in the CDR3. V was cut by 4 bases and J by 8 bases, with 20 bases left in between. Germline CDR1 and CDR2: SEHNR and FQNEAQ (reference sequence). CDR3 bases: TGTGCCAGCAGCTCTCCAGGGGTCGGTGCCCGGGGCTACACCTTC. Its translation: CASSSPGVGARGYTF.